This is a list of T cell receptor beta chains from one sample in a study of graft-versus-host responses after intestinal transplantation. No antigen has been assigned to these receptors. Only in-frame clones appear in the TCRdb table, and some are missing; sequencing was by immunoSEQ multiplex PCR. The data contain tens of thousands of clones, 75% to 95% of them singletons. Sequences were derived from unstimulated CD4+ T cells sorted from spleen or lymph node cells, sampled before intestinal transplant. The receptors originated from a human donor who received an intestinal transplant. CDR3s include the opening cysteine and the closing phenylalanine or tryptophan.

J,V,CDR3
TRBJ1-1,TRBV16,CASSQQGARTEAFF
TRBJ2-3,TRBV5-1,CASRSGASTDTQYF
TRBJ2-3,TRBV7-2,CASSLRTQSTDTQYF
TRBJ2-1,TRBV6-1,CASSGQGPNNEQFF
TRBJ2-1,TRBV9,CASSGFRGYEQFF
TRBJ2-2,TRBV5-1,CASSLESLNTGELFF
TRBJ2-2,TRBV27,CASRGTRTGELFF
TRBJ2-7,TRBV10-2,CASSLTGGQGEQYF
TRBJ2-1,TRBV25-1,CASNSGGQFSYNEQFF
TRBJ1-5,TRBV10-1,CASSARGNQPQHF
TRBJ1-5,TRBV5-8,CASSLTESNQPQHF
TRBJ1-2,TRBV5-6,CASSPLGQGAGGYTF
TRBJ2-3,TRBV19,CASSTRGDTQYF
TRBJ1-1,TRBV4-3,CASSREGDTEAFF
TRBJ2-5,TRBV29-1,CSVRDRVPRETQYF
TRBJ2-2,TRBV7-9,CASSSHSTGELFF
TRBJ2-7,TRBV6-1,CASKDYRGPSYEQYF
TRBJ2-1,TRBV18,CASSPEQPATYNEQFF
TRBJ2-3,TRBV30,CAWSKGTSADTQYF
TRBJ2-2,TRBV7-9,CASSFGLAGGIGELFF
TRBJ1-2,TRBV10-1,CASSAERQRHGYTF
TRBJ1-4,TRBV5-1,CASSLDQEKLFF
TRBJ1-5,TRBV7-2,CASSLSTGQGKRSNQPQHF
TRBJ1-6,TRBV25-1,CASSERTDYNSPLHF
TRBJ1-6,TRBV5-1,CASSLEGGSSYNSPLHF
TRBJ2-7,TRBV4-3,CASSQEQASGVHEQYF
TRBJ2-2,TRBV5-1,CASSLATGGTGELFF
TRBJ1-6,TRBV11-2,CASSWGGSVSPLHF
TRBJ2-3,TRBV9,CASSPRLAPTDTQYF
TRBJ2-3,TRBV7-2,CASSASRLAGDTDTQYF
TRBJ2-1,TRBV21-1,CASSKGPLAGYNEQFF
TRBJ1-2,TRBV6-6,CASSYGQGHYGYTF
TRBJ1-2,TRBV30,CAWGNPGVSNYGYTF
TRBJ2-7,TRBV9,CASSAGGMRGGTSYEQYF
TRBJ1-1,TRBV5-6,CASSPTLRVYTEAFF
TRBJ1-6,TRBV11-2,CASSSRTGGNIVGNSPLHF
TRBJ1-1,TRBV30,CAWMGSPNTEAFF
TRBJ2-1,TRBV27,CASRRGQGEQFF
TRBJ1-4,TRBV6-1,CASSATGWANEKLFF
TRBJ2-5,TRBV5-6,CASSKGLAGGTPLFETQYF
TRBJ2-3,TRBV7-9,CASSLAGGTDTQYF
TRBJ1-2,TRBV4-1,CASSQSDRADFLYGYTF
TRBJ1-1,TRBV30,CARQGSEVTFF
TRBJ2-2,TRBV29-1,CSVGLGTGELFF